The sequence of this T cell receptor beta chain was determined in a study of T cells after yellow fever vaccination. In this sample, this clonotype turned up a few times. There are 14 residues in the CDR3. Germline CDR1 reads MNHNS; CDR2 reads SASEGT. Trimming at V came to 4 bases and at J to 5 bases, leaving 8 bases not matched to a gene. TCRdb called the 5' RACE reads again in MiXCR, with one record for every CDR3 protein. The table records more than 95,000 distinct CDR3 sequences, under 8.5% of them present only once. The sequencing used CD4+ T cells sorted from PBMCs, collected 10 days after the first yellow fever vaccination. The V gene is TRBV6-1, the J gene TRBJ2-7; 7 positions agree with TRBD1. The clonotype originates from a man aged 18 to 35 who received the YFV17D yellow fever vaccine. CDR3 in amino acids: CASSGITGTDEQYF. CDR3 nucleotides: TGTGCCAGCAGTGGAATTACTGGGACAGACGAGCAGTACTTC.